This TCR beta chain was sequenced for a study of CD8 T cells in ankylosing spondylitis. This clonotype has ten or more counts. The CDR3 loop spans 12 amino acids. Trimming cost V 10 bases and J 2 bases, with 12 bases left between them. TCRdb re-analysed the 5' RACE reads in MiXCR, keeping a single row per CDR3 protein. The data show more than 150,000 distinct CDR3 sequences, 15% to 20% seen once. The chain carries TRBV12-3 or TRBV12-4 and TRBJ2-7, with D possibly being TRBD1 or TRBD2 (5 bases each). Sequencing was carried out using blood, either unsorted or a sorted T cell fraction (not recorded which). The receptor comes from a male donor under 30 with ankylosing spondylitis or in good health (not recorded which). The CDR3 bases are TGTGCCACCGGGACGGAGACCTACGAGCAGTACTTC. Translating it yields CATGTETYEQYF.